These 5 T cell receptor beta chains came from one sample sequenced in a study of memory CD4+ T cells and cytomegalovirus serostatus. Sequencing was performed with immunoSEQ multiplex PCR; in TCRdb, only in-frame clones are kept and a portion is missing. The sample records 80,000 to 100,000 clones, 80% being singletons. The sort gate was single viable CD3+CD4+CD8-CD45RO+ cells for memory CD4+ T cells. Sequenced: memory CD4+ T cells from blood. These receptors came from an adult in good health and CMV-seropositive.

CDR3 sequence (DNA): TGTGCCAGCAGTAAGGGCCCCGGGACTGAGCAGTTCTTC. Amino acids: CASSKGPGTEQFF. J is TRBJ2-1 and V is TRBV27; D could derive from TRBD1 or TRBD2 (5 bases each). CDR1 is MNHEY, CDR2 SMNVEV, per germline (reference sequence). CDR3 length: 13 amino acids. Trimming took off 5 bases at V and 9 bases at J, with 14 bases between the two ends.

The rearrangement uses TRBV7-9 and TRBJ1-5; the match to TRBD1 covers 12 bases. CDR1 SEHNR and CDR2 FQNEAQ come from the germline V gene (reference sequence). This CDR3 spans 15 amino acids. V shed 4 bases and J 6 bases; nucleotides not matched to a gene: 4. CDR3 bases: TGTGCCAGCAGCTCCGGGACAGGGGGCCTTCAGCCCCAGCATTTT. As protein: CASSSGTGGLQPQHF.

This clone was detected only once. CDR3 sequence reads: CASSQGSQSGANVLTF. CDR3 sequence (DNA): TGCGCCAGCAGCCAAGGGAGCCAGTCTGGGGCCAACGTCCTGACTTTC. This rearrangement joins TRBV4-3 to TRBJ2-6; no definite D call. Trimming pared 1 base from V and 1 base from J, leaving 8 bases between. This CDR3 has 16 residues. In germline, CDR1 is LGHNA, CDR2 YSLEER.

The chain has TRBV7-2 and TRBJ1-2; weak D call: TRBD1 (6 bases). Per germline, CDR1 SGHTA and CDR2 FQGNSA. This CDR3 spans 14 amino acids. The V end lost 5 bases, the J end lost 8 bases, and 18 bases lay between the germline ends. CDR3 in DNA: TGTGCCAGCAGCCCCGGGGGCCCATCGACAGGCTACACCTTC. It specifies CASSPGGPSTGYTF.

This chain joins TRBV5-5 and TRBJ1-1, with TRBD1 matching over 8 bases. The CDR3 spans 14 residues. Germline V CDR1 and CDR2: SGHKS, YYEKEE (reference sequence). With 3 bases clipped from V and 4 bases from J, the junction kept 5 bases outside the gene matches. CDR3 bases: TGTGCCAGCAGCTCCGGGACAGGTTGCACTGAAGCTTTCTTT. Amino acid sequence: CASSSGTGCTEAFF.